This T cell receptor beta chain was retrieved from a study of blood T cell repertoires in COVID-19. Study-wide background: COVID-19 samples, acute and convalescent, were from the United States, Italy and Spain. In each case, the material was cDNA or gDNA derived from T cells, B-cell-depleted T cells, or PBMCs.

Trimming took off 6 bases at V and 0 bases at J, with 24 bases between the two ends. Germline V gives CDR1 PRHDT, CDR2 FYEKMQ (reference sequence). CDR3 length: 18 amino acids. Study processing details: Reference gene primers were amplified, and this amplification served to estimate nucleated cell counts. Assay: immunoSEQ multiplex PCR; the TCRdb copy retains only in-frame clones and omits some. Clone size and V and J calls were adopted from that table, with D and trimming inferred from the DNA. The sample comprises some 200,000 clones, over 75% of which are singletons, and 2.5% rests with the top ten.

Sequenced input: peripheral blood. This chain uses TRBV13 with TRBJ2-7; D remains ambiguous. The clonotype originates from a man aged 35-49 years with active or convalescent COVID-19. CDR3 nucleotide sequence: TGTGCCAGCAGTTTTAGGTCTAGTACCACCGTCAACTCCTACGAGCAGTACTTC. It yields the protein CASSFRSSTTVNSYEQYF.